Listed here are 8 T cell receptor beta chains from one sample, sequenced in a study of molecular identifiers for immune sequencing clone quantification. From the PCR reads, TCRdb called clonotypes with MiXCR, one entry per CDR3 protein. The repertoire holds about 510,000 distinct CDR3 sequences, with about 25% as singletons. Material: naive CD8+ T cells from blood, with Jurkat cell RNA spiked in. Subset indicated: FACS-sorted CD8+CD4-CCR7+CD45RA+ naive T cells. The receptor source for this set is a human donor in good health. Some libraries in this study had Jurkat cell RNA spiked in.

Concerning this clonotype: Since no conserved phenylalanine or tryptophan closes the CDR3, a read error is the likely cause. The chain uses TRBV19 and TRBJ2-4; D is ambiguous. V was shortened by 3 bases and J by 3 bases, with 12 bases between the two germline ends. This CDR3 contains 15 residues. From germline, CDR1 is LNHDA and CDR2 SQIVND (reference sequence). This CDR3 reads CASSMESYLKNIQYN. The CDR3 DNA reads as TGTGCCAGTAGTATGGAAAGCTACCTCAAAAACATTCAGTACAAC.

As for this clonotype: One end of the junction does not line up with germline, which may come from a read error. The V gene is TRBV7-9, the J gene TRBJ2-1; 9 nucleotides align to TRBD2. Germline V lookup: CDR1 SEHNR, CDR2 FQNEAQ (reference sequence). The CDR3 loop spans 15 amino acids. CDR3 nucleotide sequence: TGTGCCAGCAGCTCTCTAGCGGGGAGTGACAATGGGCAGTTCTTC. Amino acids: CASSSLAGSDNGQFF.

The chain carries TRBV20-1 and TRBJ2-1; TRBD1 might be the D (6 bases). The V end lost 5 bases, the J end lost 3 bases, and 17 bases lay between the germline ends. Germline V gives CDR1 DFQATT, CDR2 SNEGSKA (reference sequence). The CDR3 covers 15 residues. For the CDR3, the DNA is TGCAGTGCTCAAAGAGCCGGGGACATCTACAATGAGCAGTTCTTC. It encodes CSAQRAGDIYNEQFF.

The chain joins TRBV5-6 to TRBJ1-3; D is unclear. The CDR3 contains 16 residues. Germline V gene sequence: CDR1 SGHDT, CDR2 YYEEEE. Trimming took 0 bases from V and 0 from J, leaving 10 bases between them. The CDR3 DNA follows: TGTGCCAGCAGCTTGGAAATAGCCACCTCTGGAAACACCATATATTTT. It encodes CASSLEIATSGNTIYF.

This chain uses TRBV6-1 with TRBJ2-3; D is tentatively TRBD1 or TRBD2 (6 bases each). Trimming removed 8 bases at V and 6 bases at J, with 21 bases between. The CDR3 sequence is 15 residues long. Germline CDR1 MNHNS, CDR2 SASEGT. In DNA form, the CDR3 reads TGTGCCAGCGACCAGACTAGTAGGGGGACTGATACGCAGTATTTT. Its protein product is CASDQTSRGTDTQYF.

The table lists this clonotype with a few counts. The rearrangement joins TRBV13 to TRBJ1-1, with D perhaps TRBD1 (5 bases). Per germline, CDR1 PRHDT and CDR2 FYEKMQ (reference sequence). Deletions cut 5 bases from V and 3 bases from J, with 13 bases between. CDR3 length: 14 residues. The CDR3 loop is CASSRGGIDTEAFF. The CDR3 DNA follows: TGTGCCAGCAGCCGGGGGGGGATCGACACTGAAGCTTTCTTT.

At least ten counts were recorded for this clonotype. The CDR3 DNA sequence: TGTGCCTGGAGTGTACAGGGGGACACTGAAGCTTTCTTT. Its translation: CAWSVQGDTEAFF. V and J are TRBV30 and TRBJ1-1; 8 bases are shared with TRBD1. The CDR3 loop spans 13 amino acids. The ends lost 0 bases at V and 3 bases at J; junction bases unmatched: 0. Germline V gene lookup returns CDR1 GTSNPN and CDR2 SVGIG (reference sequence). The full variable domain, with the rest looked up from reference TRBV30 and TRBJ1-1, is SQTIHQWPATLVQPVGSPLSLECTVEGTSNPNLYWYRQAAGRGLQLLFYSVGIGQISSEVPQNLSASRPQDRQFILSSKKLLLSDSGFYLCAWSVQGDTEAFFGQGTRLTVV.

This clonotype was counted many times. The chain carries TRBV7-9 and TRBJ1-1, with D uncertain. Germline V CDR1 and CDR2: SEHNR, FQNEAQ (reference sequence). Trimming shortened V by 5 bases and J by 1 base, and 5 bases separated the two germline ends. There are 12 residues in the CDR3. This CDR3 is CASSAENTEAFF. The CDR3, as DNA: TGTGCCAGCAGCGCGGAGAACACTGAAGCTTTCTTT.